Sequencing of this TCR beta chain was carried out in a study of blood T cell repertoires in COVID-19. Background on the study: Sites across the United States, Italy and Spain contributed samples from acute and convalescent COVID-19. PBMCs, B-cell-depleted T cells, or T cells provided the cDNA or gDNA that made up the material.

V lost 5 bases and J lost 5; bases outside the gene matches: 12. CDR3 length: 15 residues. Germline assignment: CDR1 LGHNA and CDR2 YSLEER. How the authors handled the data: Cell counts per sample came from amplifying reference gene primers. TCRdb keeps only in-frame clones here, not all; method: immunoSEQ multiplex PCR. That table gives V, J and clone size, and the DNA gave D and trimming. The sample records a few hundred thousand clones, around 80% being singletons. V is TRBV4-3 and J is TRBJ2-7; 7 positions agree with TRBD1. Material: peripheral blood. The clonotype comes from a man aged 60 to 75 with acute or convalescent COVID-19. The CDR3 sequence: CASSTWTGATDEQYF. CDR3 DNA: TGCGCCAGCAGCACTTGGACAGGTGCGACGGACGAGCAGTACTTC.